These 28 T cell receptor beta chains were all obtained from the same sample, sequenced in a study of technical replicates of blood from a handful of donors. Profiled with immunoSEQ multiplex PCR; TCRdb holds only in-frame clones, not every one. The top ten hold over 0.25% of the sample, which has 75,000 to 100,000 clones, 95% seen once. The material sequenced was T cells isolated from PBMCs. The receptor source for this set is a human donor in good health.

The CDR3 loop is CASSQNKNQPQHF. The CDR3 DNA reads TGTGCCAGCAGCCAAAACAAAAATCAGCCCCAGCATTTT. The chain recombines TRBV5-4 with TRBJ1-5; no definite D call. The CDR3 contains 13 residues. Germline loops: CDR1 SGHNT, CDR2 YYREEE (reference sequence). Trimming stripped 4 bases from V and 4 bases from J, with 9 bases between.

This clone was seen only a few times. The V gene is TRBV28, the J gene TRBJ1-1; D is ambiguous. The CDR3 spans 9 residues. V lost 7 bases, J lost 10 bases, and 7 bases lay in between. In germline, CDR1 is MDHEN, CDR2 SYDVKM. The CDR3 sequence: CASTPGAFF. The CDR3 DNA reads TGTGCCAGCACCCCCGGAGCTTTCTTT.

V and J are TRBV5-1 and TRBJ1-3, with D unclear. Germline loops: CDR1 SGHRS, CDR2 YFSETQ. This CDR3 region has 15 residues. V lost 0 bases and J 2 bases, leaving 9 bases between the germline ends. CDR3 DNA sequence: TGCGCCAGCAGCTTGGTTCCAGTGGCTGGAAACACCATATATTTT. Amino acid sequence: CASSLVPVAGNTIYF. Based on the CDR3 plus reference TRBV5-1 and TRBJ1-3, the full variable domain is KAGVTQTPRYLIKTRGQQVTLSCSPISGHRSVSWYQQTPGQGLQFLFEYFSETQRNKGNFPGRFSGRQFSNSRSEMNVSTLELGDSALYLCASSLVPVAGNTIYFGEGSWLTVV.

The CDR3 DNA reads as TGTGCCAGCAGCTTGGTCGGCCAAGAGACCCAGTACTTC. Its protein is CASSLVGQETQYF. The chain recombines TRBV5-4 with TRBJ2-5; D is uncertain. Germline V CDR1 and CDR2: SGHNT, YYREEE (reference sequence). The V end was cut by 0 bases, the J end by 1 base, with 4 bases between. This CDR3 region has 13 residues.

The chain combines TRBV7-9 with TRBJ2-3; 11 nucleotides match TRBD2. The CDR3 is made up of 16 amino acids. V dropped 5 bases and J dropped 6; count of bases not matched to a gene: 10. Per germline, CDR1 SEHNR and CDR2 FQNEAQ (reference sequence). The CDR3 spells CASSPASGGFDDTQYF. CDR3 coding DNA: TGTGCCAGCAGCCCGGCTAGCGGGGGGTTTGACGATACGCAGTATTTT.

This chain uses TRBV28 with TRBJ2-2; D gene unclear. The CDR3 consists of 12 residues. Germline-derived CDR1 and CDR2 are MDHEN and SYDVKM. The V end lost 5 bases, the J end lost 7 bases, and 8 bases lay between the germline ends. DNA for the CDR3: TGTGCCAGCAGTATCCCCCGCGGGGAGCTGTTTTTT. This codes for CASSIPRGELFF.

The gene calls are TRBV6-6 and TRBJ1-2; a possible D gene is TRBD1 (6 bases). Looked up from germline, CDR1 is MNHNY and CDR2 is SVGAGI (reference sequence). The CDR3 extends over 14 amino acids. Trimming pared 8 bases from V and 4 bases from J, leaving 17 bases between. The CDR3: CASGRQEMGYGYTF. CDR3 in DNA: TGTGCCAGCGGGAGACAGGAGATGGGCTATGGCTACACCTTC.

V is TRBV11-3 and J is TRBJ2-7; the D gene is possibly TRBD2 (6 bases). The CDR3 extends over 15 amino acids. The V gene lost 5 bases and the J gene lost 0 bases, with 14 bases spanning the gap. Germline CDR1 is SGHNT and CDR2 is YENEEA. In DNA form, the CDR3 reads TGTGCCAGCAGCATCGGGACTGCTAGCTCCTACGAGCAGTACTTC. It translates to CASSIGTASSYEQYF. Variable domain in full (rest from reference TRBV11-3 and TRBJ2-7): EAGVVQSPRYKIIEKKQPVAFWCNPISGHNTLYWYLQNLGQGPELLIRYENEEAVDDSQLPKDRFSAERLKGVDSTLKIQPAELGDSAVYLCASSIGTASSYEQYFGPGTRLTVT.

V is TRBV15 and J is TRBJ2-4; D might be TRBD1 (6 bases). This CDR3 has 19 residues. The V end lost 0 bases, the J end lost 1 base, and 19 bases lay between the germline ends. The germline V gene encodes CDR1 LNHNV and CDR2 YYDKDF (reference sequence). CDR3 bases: TGTGCCACCAGCAGAGAGAAGGCATCAGGGGATTGGGCCAAAAACATTCAGTACTTC. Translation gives CATSREKASGDWAKNIQYF.

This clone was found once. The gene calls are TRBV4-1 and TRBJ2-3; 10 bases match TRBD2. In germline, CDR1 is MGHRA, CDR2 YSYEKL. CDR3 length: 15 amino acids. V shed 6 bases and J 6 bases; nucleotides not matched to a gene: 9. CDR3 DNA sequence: TGCGCCAGCAGTCGAAGCGGGGGGGCCGGGGATACGCAGTATTTT. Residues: CASSRSGGAGDTQYF.

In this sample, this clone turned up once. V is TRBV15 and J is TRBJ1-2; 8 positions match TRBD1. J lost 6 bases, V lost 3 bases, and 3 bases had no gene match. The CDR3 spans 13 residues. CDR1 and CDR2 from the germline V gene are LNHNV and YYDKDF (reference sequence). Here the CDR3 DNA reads TGTGCCACCAGCAGCGACAGGGGCGATGGCTACACCTTC. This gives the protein CATSSDRGDGYTF. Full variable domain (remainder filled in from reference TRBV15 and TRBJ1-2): DAMVIQNPRYQVTQFGKPVTLSCSQTLNHNVMYWYQQKSSQAPKLLFHYYDKDFNNEADTPDNFQSRRPNTSFCFLDIRSPGLGDTAMYLCATSSDRGDGYTFGSGTRLTVV.

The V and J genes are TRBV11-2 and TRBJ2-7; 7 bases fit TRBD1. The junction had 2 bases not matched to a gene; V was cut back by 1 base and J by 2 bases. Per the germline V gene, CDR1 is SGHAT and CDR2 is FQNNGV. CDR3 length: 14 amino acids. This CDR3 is CASSLVGTAYEQYF. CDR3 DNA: TGTGCCAGCAGCTTAGTTGGGACAGCCTACGAGCAGTACTTC.

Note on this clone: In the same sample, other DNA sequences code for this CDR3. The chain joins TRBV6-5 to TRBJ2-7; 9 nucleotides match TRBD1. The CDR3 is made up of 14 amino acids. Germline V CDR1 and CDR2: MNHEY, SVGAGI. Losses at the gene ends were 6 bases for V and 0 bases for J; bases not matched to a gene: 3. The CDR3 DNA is TGTGCCAGCAGCCCGGGACAGGGCTCCTACGAGCAGTACTTC. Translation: CASSPGQGSYEQYF.

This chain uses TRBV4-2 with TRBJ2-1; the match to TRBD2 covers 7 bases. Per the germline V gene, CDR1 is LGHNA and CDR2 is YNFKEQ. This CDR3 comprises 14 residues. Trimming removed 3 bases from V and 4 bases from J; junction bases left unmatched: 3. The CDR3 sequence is CASSQGTIYNEQFF. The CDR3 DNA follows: TGTGCCAGCAGCCAGGGGACTATTTACAATGAGCAGTTCTTC.

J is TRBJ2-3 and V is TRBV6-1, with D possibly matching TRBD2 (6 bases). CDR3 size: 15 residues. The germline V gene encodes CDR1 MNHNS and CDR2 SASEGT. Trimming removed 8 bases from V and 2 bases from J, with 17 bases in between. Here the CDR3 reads CASGLKEGSTDTQYF. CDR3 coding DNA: TGTGCCAGCGGTTTAAAGGAGGGTTCCACAGATACGCAGTATTTT.

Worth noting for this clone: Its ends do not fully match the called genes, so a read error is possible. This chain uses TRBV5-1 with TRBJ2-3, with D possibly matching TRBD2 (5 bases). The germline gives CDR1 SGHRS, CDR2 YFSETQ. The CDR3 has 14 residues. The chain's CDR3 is CASRLGGAPETQYF. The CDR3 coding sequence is TGCGCCAGCAGACTCGGAGGTGCTCCAGAAACGCAGTATTTT.

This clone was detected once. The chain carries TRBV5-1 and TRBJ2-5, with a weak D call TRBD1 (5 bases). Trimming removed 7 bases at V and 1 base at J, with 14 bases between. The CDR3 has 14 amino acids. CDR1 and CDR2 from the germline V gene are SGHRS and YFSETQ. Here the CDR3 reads CASSPGNSQETQYF. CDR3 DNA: TGCGCCAGCTCGCCAGGGAACTCCCAAGAGACCCAGTACTTC.

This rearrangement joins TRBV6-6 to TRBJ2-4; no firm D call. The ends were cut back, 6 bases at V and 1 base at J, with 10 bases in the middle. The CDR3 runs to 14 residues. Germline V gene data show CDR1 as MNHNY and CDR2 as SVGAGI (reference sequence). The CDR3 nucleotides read TGTGCCAGCAGACCTAGAGAGGCCAAAAACATTCAGTACTTC. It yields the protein CASRPREAKNIQYF.

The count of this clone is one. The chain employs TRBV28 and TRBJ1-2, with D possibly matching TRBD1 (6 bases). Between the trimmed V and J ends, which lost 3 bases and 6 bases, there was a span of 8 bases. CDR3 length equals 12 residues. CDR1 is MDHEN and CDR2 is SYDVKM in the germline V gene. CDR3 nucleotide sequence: TGTGCCAGCAGTTTTCAGGGGCATGGCTACACCTTC. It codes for CASSFQGHGYTF.

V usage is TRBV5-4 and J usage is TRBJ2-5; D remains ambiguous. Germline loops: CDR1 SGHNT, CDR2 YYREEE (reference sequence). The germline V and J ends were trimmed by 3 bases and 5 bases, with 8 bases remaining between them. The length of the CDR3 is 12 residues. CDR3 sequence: CASSSKEETQYF. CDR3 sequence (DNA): TGTGCCAGCAGCTCCAAGGAGGAGACCCAGTACTTC. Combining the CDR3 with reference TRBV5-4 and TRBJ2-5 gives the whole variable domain ETGVTQSPTHLIKTRGQQVTLRCSSQSGHNTVSWYQQALGQGPQFIFQYYREEENGRGNFPPRFSGLQFPNYSSELNVNALELDDSALYLCASSSKEETQYFGPGTRLLVL.

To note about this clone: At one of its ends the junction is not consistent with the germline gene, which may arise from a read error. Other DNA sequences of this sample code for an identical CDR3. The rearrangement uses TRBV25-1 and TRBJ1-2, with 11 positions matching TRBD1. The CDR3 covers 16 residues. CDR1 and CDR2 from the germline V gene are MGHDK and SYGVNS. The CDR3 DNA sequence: TGTGCCAGCAGTGTGCCCGGGACAGGGGGAGGCTATGGCTATACCTTC. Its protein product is CASSVPGTGGGYGYTF.

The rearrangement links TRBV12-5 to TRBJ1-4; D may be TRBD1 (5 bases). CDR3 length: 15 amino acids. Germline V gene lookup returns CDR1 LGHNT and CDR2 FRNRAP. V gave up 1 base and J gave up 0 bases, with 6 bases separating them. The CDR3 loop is CASGLGQSTNEKLFF. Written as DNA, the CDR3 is TGTGCTAGTGGTTTGGGACAGTCAACTAATGAAAAACTGTTTTTT.

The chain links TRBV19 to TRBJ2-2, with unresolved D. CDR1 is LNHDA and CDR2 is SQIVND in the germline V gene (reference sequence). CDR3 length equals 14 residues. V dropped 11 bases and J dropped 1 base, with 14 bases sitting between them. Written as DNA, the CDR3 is TGTGCCTCCCAGGCCAGGTTGAACACCGGGGAGCTGTTTTTT. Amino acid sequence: CASQARLNTGELFF.

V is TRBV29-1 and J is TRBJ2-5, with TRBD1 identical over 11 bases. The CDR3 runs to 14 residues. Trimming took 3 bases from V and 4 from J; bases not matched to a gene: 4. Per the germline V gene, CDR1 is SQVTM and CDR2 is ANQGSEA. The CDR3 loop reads CSVERDRGTETQYF. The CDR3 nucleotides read TGCAGCGTTGAGCGGGACAGGGGGACAGAGACCCAGTACTTC.

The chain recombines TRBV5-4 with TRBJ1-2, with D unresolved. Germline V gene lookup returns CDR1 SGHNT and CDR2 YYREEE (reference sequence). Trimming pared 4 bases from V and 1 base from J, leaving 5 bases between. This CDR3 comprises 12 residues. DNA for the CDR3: TGTGCCAGCAGCGAGGGTAACTATGGCTACACCTTC. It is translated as CASSEGNYGYTF.

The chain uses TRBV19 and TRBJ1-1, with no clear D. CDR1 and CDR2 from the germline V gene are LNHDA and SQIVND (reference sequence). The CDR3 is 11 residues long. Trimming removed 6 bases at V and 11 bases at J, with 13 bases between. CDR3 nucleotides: TGTGCCAGTAGCCGGGGAGTGGGGGCTTTCTTT. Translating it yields CASSRGVGAFF. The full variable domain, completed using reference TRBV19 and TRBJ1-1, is DGGITQSPKYLFRKEGQNVTLSCEQNLNHDAMYWYRQDPGQGLRLIYYSQIVNDFQKGDIAEGYSVSREKKESFPLTVTSAQKNPTAFYLCASSRGVGAFFGQGTRLTVV.

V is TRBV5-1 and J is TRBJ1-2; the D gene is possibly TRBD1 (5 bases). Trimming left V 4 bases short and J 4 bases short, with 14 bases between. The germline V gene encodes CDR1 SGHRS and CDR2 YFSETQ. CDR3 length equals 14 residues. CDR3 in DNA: TGCGCCAGCAGCCAGACAGAACATCCCTATGGCTACACCTTC. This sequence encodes CASSQTEHPYGYTF.

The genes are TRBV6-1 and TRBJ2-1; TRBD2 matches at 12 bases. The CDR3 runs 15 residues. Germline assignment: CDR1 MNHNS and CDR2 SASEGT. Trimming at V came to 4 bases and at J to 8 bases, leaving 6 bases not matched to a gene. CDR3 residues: CASSGTSGIYHEQFF. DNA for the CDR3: TGTGCCAGCAGTGGGACTAGCGGGATCTATCATGAGCAGTTCTTC.